These 10 T cell receptor beta chains originate from one sample sequenced in a study of early T cells in non-severe SARS-CoV-2 infection. TCRdb redid the calling of the 5' RACE reads with MiXCR, one entry per CDR3 protein. The data contain about 80,000 distinct CDR3 sequences, 12% of them singletons. The sample consisted of whole blood, taken at baseline. Receptors originate from an adult who was a healthcare worker with PCR-confirmed SARS-CoV-2 infection or an uninfected control (not recorded which). The donor label of this sample is uncertain.

The sample holds a few counts of this clonotype. The rearrangement joins TRBV5-1 to TRBJ1-2; D is possibly TRBD1 (5 bases). This CDR3 is built from 14 residues. V lost 4 bases and J lost 4, with 14 bases in between. Germline assignment: CDR1 SGHRS and CDR2 YFSETQ. DNA of the CDR3: TGCGCCAGCAGCGGGGGAGGCAGTGGCTATGGCTACACCTTC. Its protein is CASSGGGSGYGYTF.

The CDR3 here is CASSHGTSETQYF. Here the CDR3 DNA reads TGTGCCAGCAGCCACGGGACTAGCGAGACCCAGTACTTC. The gene calls are TRBV7-7 and TRBJ2-5; 9 nucleotides agree with TRBD2. The V gene's germline CDR1 is SSHAT and CDR2 FNYEAQ (reference sequence). CDR3 length equals 13 residues. The V and J ends lost 5 bases and 5 bases, in that order; junction bases with no gene match: 3.

This clonotype was picked up many times. V is TRBV20-1 and J is TRBJ1-2; D not certain. Trimming shortened V by 6 bases and J by 3 bases, and 20 bases separated the two germline ends. Germline V gene sequence: CDR1 DFQATT, CDR2 SNEGSKA (reference sequence). There are 15 residues in the CDR3. This CDR3 is CSAPPWTVPHYGYTF. In DNA, the CDR3 is TGCAGTGCCCCACCCTGGACCGTACCTCACTATGGCTACACCTTC.

The rearrangement joins TRBV10-1 to TRBJ1-4; D gene uncertain. This CDR3 is 13 amino acids long. Germline V gene data show CDR1 as WNHNN and CDR2 as SYGVQD (reference sequence). V lost 0 bases to trimming and J lost 8 bases, with 7 bases between them. CDR3 sequence reads: CASSESGEEKLFF. The CDR3 DNA sequence: TGCGCCAGCAGTGAGTCGGGCGAAGAAAAACTGTTTTTT.

The V and J genes are TRBV5-1 and TRBJ2-5, with D tentatively TRBD1 (6 bases). Germline lookup yields CDR1 SGHRS and CDR2 YFSETQ. The CDR3 covers 15 residues. Between the trimmed V and J ends, which lost 3 bases and 3 bases, there was a span of 15 bases. The CDR3 protein is CASSYQGLSEETQYF. The CDR3 DNA reads TGCGCCAGCAGCTACCAGGGGCTCTCGGAAGAGACCCAGTACTTC.

This clonotype was counted at least ten times. The chain employs TRBV12-3 or TRBV12-4 and TRBJ2-1; D is undetermined. Trimming removed 1 base at V and 7 bases at J, with 5 bases between. The CDR3 extends over 12 amino acids. The CDR3 reads CASSLGLNEQFF. CDR3 sequence (DNA): TGTGCCAGCAGTTTAGGGCTGAATGAGCAGTTCTTC.

V is TRBV4-3 and J is TRBJ1-2, with D possibly TRBD1 on 6 matching bases. This CDR3 spans 17 amino acids. Germline CDR1 reads LGHNA; CDR2 reads YSLEER. Trimming removed 1 base from V and 0 bases from J, with 15 bases in between. The chain's CDR3 is CASSQANRGEANYGYTF. The CDR3 region has the DNA TGCGCCAGCAGCCAAGCCAATAGGGGGGAAGCTAACTATGGCTACACCTTC.

The gene calls are TRBV7-2 and TRBJ1-2, with D tentatively TRBD1 (5 bases). From germline, CDR1 is SGHTA and CDR2 FQGNSA. This CDR3 contains 14 residues. V was shortened by 5 bases and J by 4 bases, with 14 bases between the two germline ends. This CDR3 is CASSPTGVGYGYTF. Here the CDR3 DNA reads TGTGCCAGCAGCCCAACGGGGGTTGGCTATGGCTACACCTTC.

This clonotype has ten or more counts. The chain combines TRBV1 with TRBJ1-1; no DNA check was done on the table's D call, TRBD1. TRBV1 is assigned pseudogene status. The CDR3 runs 13 residues. The CDR3 loop is CTSSTQGAGEAFF. The DNA for the CDR3 is TGCACCAGCAGTACCCAGGGGGCTGGTGAAGCTTTCTTT.

V and J are TRBV10-1 and TRBJ2-3, with 7 bases lining up with TRBD2. This CDR3 contains 11 residues. The germline CDR1 and CDR2 sequences are WNHNN and SYGVQD (reference sequence). Losses at the gene ends were 9 bases for V and 8 bases for J; bases not matched to a gene: 5. CDR3 loop: CASGREGTQYF. The CDR3 DNA reads as TGCGCCAGTGGAAGGGAGGGTACGCAGTATTTT.